Listed here are 2 T cell receptor beta chains from one sample, sequenced in a study of lymphopenia after photon versus proton radiotherapy. Generated by immunoSEQ multiplex PCR, the TCRdb table keeps only in-frame clones and is missing some. Altogether approximately 65,000 clones are present, over 80% being singletons, with the ten largest covering 11%. The sample here was peripheral blood, taken from a patient treated with proton-based radiotherapy. The receptors stem from a man older than 75 with esophageal cancer.

This chain links TRBV2 with TRBJ1-1; TRBD1 aligns across 9 bases. The CDR3 has 14 amino acids. CDR1 is SNHLY and CDR2 is FYNNEI in the germline V gene. V lost 6 bases, J lost 2 bases, and 4 bases stayed unmatched. CDR3 sequence (DNA): TGTGCCAGCAGCGAGACAGGGGGTAACACTGAAGCTTTCTTT. Amino acids: CASSETGGNTEAFF.

The rearrangement uses TRBV6-5 and TRBJ2-5, with D hard to call. The DNA end favors TRBJ2-7, so the J call may be wrong. Germline lookup yields CDR1 MNHEY and CDR2 SVGAGI. The CDR3 runs 13 residues. The CDR3 sequence: CATGSQTAYEQYF. Here the CDR3 DNA reads TGTGCCACCGGGTCACAGACGGCATACGAGCAGTACTTC.